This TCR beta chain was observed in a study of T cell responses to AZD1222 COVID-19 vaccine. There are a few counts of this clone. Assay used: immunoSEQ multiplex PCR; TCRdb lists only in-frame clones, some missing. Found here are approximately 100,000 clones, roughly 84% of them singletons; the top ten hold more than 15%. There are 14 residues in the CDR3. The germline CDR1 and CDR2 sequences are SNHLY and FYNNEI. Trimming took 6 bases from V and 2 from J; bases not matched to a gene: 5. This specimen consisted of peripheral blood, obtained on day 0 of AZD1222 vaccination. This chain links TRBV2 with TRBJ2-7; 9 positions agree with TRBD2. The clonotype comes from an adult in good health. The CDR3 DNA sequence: TGTGCCAGCAGGTACGCGGGAGGGGCCTACGAGCAGTACGTC. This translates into CASRYAGGAYEQYV.